This T cell receptor beta chain stems from a study of Ad26.COV2.S vaccination and SARS-CoV-2 variants. Findings of the study overall: Breadth of non-spike TCRs did not differ between vaccinees and placebo recipients.

The treatment: about 20 received Ad26.COV2.S at low or high dose, single or two shots; about five received placebo; per-sample allocation not given. Sampling took place 63 days after the first vaccine or placebo injection. The administered vaccine (an Ad26 vector) expressed Wuhan-strain SARS-CoV-2 spike. Looked up from germline, CDR1 is KGHSH and CDR2 is LQKENI. This CDR3 comprises 13 residues. V lost 3 bases, J lost 6 bases, and 12 bases lay in between. Only in-frame clones appear in the TCRdb table, and some are missing; sequencing was by immunoSEQ multiplex PCR. The sample shows hundreds of thousands of clones, 85% to 90% of them seen only once. This clone was counted a few times. Its cognate antigen is unknown.

The receptor was isolated from a person aged 18-65 years who received the Ad26.COV2.S COVID-19 vaccine or a placebo. The gene calls are TRBV18 and TRBJ2-7; D unresolved. This specimen was peripheral blood, taken in a trial of Ad26.COV2.S vaccine versus placebo. The CDR3: CASSPGPSGEQYF. In nucleotides, the CDR3 is TGTGCCAGCTCACCGGGCCCGTCGGGCGAGCAGTACTTC. Filled out from reference TRBV18 and TRBJ2-7, the complete variable domain reads NAGVMQNPRHLVRRRGQEARLRCSPMKGHSHVYWYRQLPEEGLKFMVYLQKENIIDESGMPKERFSAEFPKEGPSILRIQQVVRGDSAAYFCASSPGPSGEQYFGPGTRLTVT.